The 13 T cell receptor beta chains listed next were all sequenced from one sample in a study of blood T cells in healthy people across ages. Then a second PCR, running roughly 7 to 11 cycles, was carried out with a sample-barcoded 5' primer and a J-beta primer mix. Using its own MiXCR run on the 5' RACE reads, TCRdb lists one record per CDR3 protein. The table records some 1.7 million distinct CDR3 sequences, approximately 30% of them present only once. Sequencing was performed on blood. All receptors come from a woman between 25 and 40 years old in good health.

The V call is TRBV7-2, the J call TRBJ1-2, with TRBD1 matching over 8 bases. The CDR3 covers 15 residues. With 3 bases clipped from V and 6 bases from J, the junction kept 9 bases outside the gene matches. The germline gives CDR1 SGHTA, CDR2 FQGNSA. Here the CDR3 reads CASSFRQGRDNGYTF. In DNA, the CDR3 is TGTGCCAGCAGCTTCAGACAGGGGAGGGATAATGGCTACACCTTC.

This clonotype was seen repeatedly, ten times or more. This chain links TRBV6-5 with TRBJ2-5, with D hard to call. Per germline, CDR1 MNHEY and CDR2 SVGAGI. The CDR3 consists of 13 residues. The ends were cut back, 5 bases at V and 0 bases at J, with 7 bases in the middle. The CDR3, as DNA: TGTGCCAGCAGTCGTCCGAACCAAGAGACCCAGTACTTC. The encoded protein is CASSRPNQETQYF.

In this sample, this clonotype turned up a few times. J is TRBJ2-1 and V is TRBV20-1; TRBD2 matches at 8 bases. Germline CDR1 reads DFQATT; CDR2 reads SNEGSKA (reference sequence). J gave up 7 bases and V 6 bases, and 11 bases lay outside the gene matches. The CDR3 spans 14 residues. Here the CDR3 DNA reads TGCAGTGCCCGAGCGGGAGTAGGTATGAATGAGCAGTTCTTC. This sequence encodes CSARAGVGMNEQFF.

This clonotype was counted at least ten times. The V gene is TRBV10-2, the J gene TRBJ2-1; 11 nucleotides match TRBD2. V shed 5 bases and J 7 bases; nucleotides not matched to a gene: 10. The V gene's germline CDR1 is WSHSY and CDR2 SAAADI. The CDR3 runs to 16 residues. CDR3 loop: CASSPSLAGGRNEQFF. In DNA, the CDR3 is TGCGCCAGCAGTCCATCCCTAGCGGGAGGACGGAATGAGCAGTTCTTC.

This clonotype was observed a single time. A much larger clonotype is one base distant, so this may be a read error. The J gene is TRBJ2-5, the V gene TRBV6-2 or TRBV6-3; 9 nucleotides align to TRBD2. Germline V gene data show CDR1 as MNHEY and CDR2 as SVGEGT. Germline trimming cut 9 bases from V and 11 bases from J; bases unmatched to any gene: 16. There are 14 residues in the CDR3. CDR3 residues: CASEAGGSGNEQYF. The CDR3 DNA reads as TGTGCCAGTGAAGCGGGAGGCTCGGGGAATGAGCAGTACTTC.

The chain uses TRBV4-3 and TRBJ1-2, with D possibly matching TRBD1 (6 bases). Germline V gene data show CDR1 as LGHNA and CDR2 as YSLEER. This CDR3 is 14 amino acids long. V dropped 0 bases and J dropped 7 bases, with 12 bases sitting between them. The CDR3 region has the DNA TGCGCCAGCAGCCAAGAGTCACAGGGTTGTGGCTACACCTTC. This codes for CASSQESQGCGYTF.

This clonotype came up a few times. The J gene is TRBJ1-1, the V gene TRBV3-1; D gene unclear. CDR3 length: 16 amino acids. The germline gives CDR1 LGHDT, CDR2 YNNKEL (reference sequence). Deletions cut 4 bases from V and 5 bases from J, with 20 bases between. The CDR3 protein is CASSPHSGSPGTEAFF. CDR3 coding DNA: TGTGCCAGCAGCCCCCATTCCGGGAGTCCGGGAACTGAAGCTTTCTTT.

This clonotype has a count of ten or more. This rearrangement joins TRBV9 to TRBJ2-7; D is ambiguous. V lost 0 bases to trimming and J lost 7 bases, with 11 bases between them. The V gene's germline CDR1 is SGDLS and CDR2 YYNGEE. This CDR3 is built from 13 residues. CDR3 protein: CASSVDGRTEQYF. CDR3 nucleotide sequence: TGTGCCAGCAGCGTAGACGGACGAACAGAGCAGTACTTC.

This clonotype has a handful of counts. The rearrangement links TRBV2 to TRBJ1-2; D unresolved. The CDR3 is 13 amino acids. Germline V gene sequence: CDR1 SNHLY, CDR2 FYNNEI. The V end was cut by 4 bases, the J end by 2 bases, with 8 bases between. The CDR3 DNA sequence: TGTGCCAGCAGTGTCACCCGAAACTATGGCTACACCTTC. Amino acid sequence: CASSVTRNYGYTF. Together with reference TRBV2 and TRBJ1-2, the CDR3 gives the full variable domain: EPEVTQTPSHQVTQMGQEVILRCVPISNHLYFYWYRQILGQKVEFLVSFYNNEISEKSEIFDDQFSVERPDGSNFTLKIRSTKLEDSAMYFCASSVTRNYGYTFGSGTRLTVV.

In DNA form, the CDR3 reads TGTGCCTGGAGTGTCAGTGACTGGGGTTCGTACTTC. Translating gives CAWSVSDWGSYF. The chain carries TRBV30 and TRBJ2-5; D call uncertain. V shed 0 bases and J shed 13 bases, with 15 bases lying between them. Germline V CDR1 and CDR2: GTSNPN, SVGIG (reference sequence). CDR3 size: 12 residues.

This chain uses TRBV9 with TRBJ1-6; 7 bases agree with TRBD1. V was clipped by 1 base and J by 7 bases; unmatched bases: 5. Germline loops: CDR1 SGDLS, CDR2 YYNGEE. The CDR3 runs 15 residues. CDR3 residues: CASSVYQGENSPLHF. The CDR3 DNA follows: TGTGCCAGCAGCGTATATCAGGGGGAGAATTCACCCCTCCACTTT.

The chain links TRBV10-3 to TRBJ2-1; TRBD1 or TRBD2 may be the D gene (5 bases each). V was clipped by 4 bases and J by 6 bases, with 16 bases between them. In germline, CDR1 is ENHRY, CDR2 SYGVKD. This CDR3 spans 15 amino acids. The CDR3 nucleotides read TGTGCCATCAGTGCGGAGGCAGGGAGTGGCAATGAGCAGTTCTTC. It translates to CAISAEAGSGNEQFF.

This clonotype has a count of ten or more. The chain employs TRBV9 and TRBJ2-1, with TRBD2 matching 9 bases. J lost 7 bases, V lost 4 bases, and 12 bases had no gene match. There are 16 residues in the CDR3. CDR1 and CDR2 (germline): SGDLS, YYNGEE. The CDR3 coding sequence is TGTGCCAGCAGCCTCGTCGGGCTAGCGGGAAGTAATGAGCAGTTCTTC. Its protein product is CASSLVGLAGSNEQFF.